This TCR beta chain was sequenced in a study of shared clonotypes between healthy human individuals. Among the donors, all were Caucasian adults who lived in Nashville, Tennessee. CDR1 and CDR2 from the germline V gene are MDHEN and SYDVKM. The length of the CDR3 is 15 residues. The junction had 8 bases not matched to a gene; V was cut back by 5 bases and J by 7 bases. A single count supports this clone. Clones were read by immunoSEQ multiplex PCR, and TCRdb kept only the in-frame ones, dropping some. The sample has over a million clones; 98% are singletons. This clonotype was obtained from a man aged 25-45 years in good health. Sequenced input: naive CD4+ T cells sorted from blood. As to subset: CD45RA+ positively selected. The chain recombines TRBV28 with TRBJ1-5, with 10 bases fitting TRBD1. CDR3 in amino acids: CASSVMTGGLQPQHF. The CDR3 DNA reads TGTGCCAGCAGTGTGATGACAGGGGGCTTACAGCCCCAGCATTTT. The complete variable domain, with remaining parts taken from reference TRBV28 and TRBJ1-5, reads DVKVTQSSRYLVKRTGEKVFLECVQDMDHENMFWYRQDPGLGLRLIYFSYDVKMKEKGDIPEGYSVSREKKERFSLILESASTNQTSMYLCASSVMTGGLQPQHFGDGTRLSIL.